There are a few counts of the clone carrying this TCR beta chain. The antigen remains unidentified. TCRdb reprocessed the RT-PCR reads via MiXCR and lists one record per CDR3 protein. The sample lists 540,000 or so distinct CDR3 sequences, approximately 13% occurring once. The sample comes from a study of response to subunit inactivated influenza vaccine. Findings and caveats of the study: Authors suggested each seasonal flu vaccination may recruit only limited numbers of new T cells.

Trimming at V came to 4 bases and at J to 5 bases, leaving 13 bases not matched to a gene. The CDR3 is made up of 15 amino acids. Per the germline V gene, CDR1 is SQVTM and CDR2 is ANQGSEA. The receptor comes from a man over 45 who received an inactivated influenza vaccine. This rearrangement joins TRBV29-1 to TRBJ2-5; 7 bases agree with TRBD1. The material was PBMCs from blood, obtained roughly 47 days after vaccination. CDR3 nucleotides: TGCAGCGTTGTACGCGATAGGGACAGTTGGGAGACCCAGTACTTC. This translates into CSVVRDRDSWETQYF. The full variable domain, in which reference TRBV29-1 and TRBJ2-5 provide the parts outside the CDR3, is SAVISQKPSRDICQRGTSLTIQCQVDSQVTMMFWYRQQPGQSLTLIATANQGSEATYESGFVIDKFPISRPNLTFSTLTVSNMSPEDSSIYLCSVVRDRDSWETQYFGPGTRLLVL.